Presented here are 2 T cell receptor beta chains from one specimen sequenced in a study of T cells in Graves' hyperthyroidism and ophthalmopathy. The CDR3 regions of TCR beta were amplified from RNA transcripts. The HTBI primer set drove a first-round RT-PCR of the TCR CDR3. TCRdb re-called the multiplex PCR reads through MiXCR, storing one row per CDR3 protein. The sample carries 130,000 to 150,000 distinct CDR3 sequences, about 20% recorded once. Sequencing was carried out using blood. The receptors were gathered from a woman between 45 and 65 years old with Graves' hyperthyroidism that later progressed to Graves' ophthalmopathy.

This clonotype appeared a few times. This chain uses TRBV2 with TRBJ2-4, with TRBD1 matching over 8 bases. J gave up 5 bases and V 6 bases, and 9 bases lay outside the gene matches. Germline V gene lookup returns CDR1 SNHLY and CDR2 FYNNEI. The CDR3 length is 15 residues. The CDR3 region is CASSGGGTGQNIQYF. The DNA for the CDR3 is TGTGCCAGCAGCGGTGGCGGGACAGGCCAAAACATTCAGTACTTC.

In its sample, this clonotype was seen many times. The chain links TRBV30 to TRBJ1-1; D unresolved. V shed 2 bases and J shed 7 bases, with 14 bases lying between them. This CDR3 has 13 amino acids. Germline CDR1 GTSNPN, CDR2 SVGIG (reference sequence). CDR3 DNA: TGTGCCTGGAGTCCCCAAGGGCACATTGAAGCTTTCTTT. This translates into CAWSPQGHIEAFF. The variable domain in full, completed from reference TRBV30 and TRBJ1-1, reads SQTIHQWPATLVQPVGSPLSLECTVEGTSNPNLYWYRQAAGRGLQLLFYSVGIGQISSEVPQNLSASRPQDRQFILSSKKLLLSDSGFYLCAWSPQGHIEAFFGQGTRLTVV.